Given below is one T cell receptor (beta chain) in context. The sample originates from a study of technical replicates of blood from a handful of donors. This table comes from immunoSEQ multiplex PCR, and its TCRdb copy is limited to in-frame clones, with some not included. The table includes approximately 70,000 clones, around 91% detected once. The CDR3 has 12 amino acids. The V end was cut by 0 bases, the J end by 7 bases, with 5 bases between. CDR1 is SGDLS and CDR2 is YYNGEE in the germline V gene. Source material: T cells isolated from PBMCs. The rearrangement joins TRBV9 to TRBJ1-5; a weak D match, TRBD1 (5 bases). The TCR originated in a human donor in good health. Some clones in this sample may be carry-over from other donors' samples. The CDR3 is CASSVEGQPQHF. The CDR3 bases are TGTGCCAGCAGCGTAGAGGGGCAGCCCCAGCATTTT.